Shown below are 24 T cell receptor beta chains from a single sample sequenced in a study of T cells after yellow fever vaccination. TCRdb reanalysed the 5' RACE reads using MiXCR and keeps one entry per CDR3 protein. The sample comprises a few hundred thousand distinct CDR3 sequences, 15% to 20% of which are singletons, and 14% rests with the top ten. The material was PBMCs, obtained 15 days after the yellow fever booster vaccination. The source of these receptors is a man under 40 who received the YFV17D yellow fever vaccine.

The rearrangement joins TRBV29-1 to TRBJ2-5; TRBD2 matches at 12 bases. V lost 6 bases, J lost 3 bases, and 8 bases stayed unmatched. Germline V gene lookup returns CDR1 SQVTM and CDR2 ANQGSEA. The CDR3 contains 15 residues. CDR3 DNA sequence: TGCAGCGTCGATCGAAGACTAGCGGGAGAAGAGACCCAGTACTTC. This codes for CSVDRRLAGEETQYF. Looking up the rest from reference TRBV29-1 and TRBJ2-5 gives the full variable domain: SAVISQKPSRDICQRGTSLTIQCQVDSQVTMMFWYRQQPGQSLTLIATANQGSEATYESGFVIDKFPISRPNLTFSTLTVSNMSPEDSSIYLCSVDRRLAGEETQYFGPGTRLLVL.

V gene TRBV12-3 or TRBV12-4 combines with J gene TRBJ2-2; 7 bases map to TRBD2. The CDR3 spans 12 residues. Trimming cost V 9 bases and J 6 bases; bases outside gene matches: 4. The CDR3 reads CASTSEAGELFF. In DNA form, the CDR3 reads TGTGCCAGTACTAGCGAGGCCGGGGAGCTGTTTTTT.

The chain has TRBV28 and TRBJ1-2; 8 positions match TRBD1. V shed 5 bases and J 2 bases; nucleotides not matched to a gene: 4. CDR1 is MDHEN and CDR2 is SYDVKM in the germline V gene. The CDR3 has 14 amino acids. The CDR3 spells CASSRRQGNYGYTF. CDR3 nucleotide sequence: TGTGCCAGCAGTCGCAGACAGGGGAACTATGGCTACACCTTC.

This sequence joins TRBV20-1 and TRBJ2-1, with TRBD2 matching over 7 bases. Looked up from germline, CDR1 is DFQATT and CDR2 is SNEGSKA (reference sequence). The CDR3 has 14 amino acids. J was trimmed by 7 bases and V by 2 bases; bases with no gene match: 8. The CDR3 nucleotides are TGCAGTGCTAGAAGAGCGTCCGGGGGGAATGAGCAGTTCTTC. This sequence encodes CSARRASGGNEQFF.

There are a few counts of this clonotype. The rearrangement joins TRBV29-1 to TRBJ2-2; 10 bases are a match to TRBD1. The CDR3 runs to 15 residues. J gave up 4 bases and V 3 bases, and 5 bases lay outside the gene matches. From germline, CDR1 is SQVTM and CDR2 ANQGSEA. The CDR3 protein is CSVEWGQGPTGELFF. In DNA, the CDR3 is TGCAGCGTTGAGTGGGGACAGGGGCCCACCGGGGAGCTGTTTTTT.

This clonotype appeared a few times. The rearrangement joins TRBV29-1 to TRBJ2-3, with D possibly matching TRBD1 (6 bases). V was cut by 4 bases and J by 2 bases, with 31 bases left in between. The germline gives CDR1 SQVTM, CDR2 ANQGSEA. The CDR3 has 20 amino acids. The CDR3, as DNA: TGCAGCGTTGCGGGTCGGGTGGGGGCAGAGGGACGGGGAACCACAGATACGCAGTATTTT. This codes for CSVAGRVGAEGRGTTDTQYF.

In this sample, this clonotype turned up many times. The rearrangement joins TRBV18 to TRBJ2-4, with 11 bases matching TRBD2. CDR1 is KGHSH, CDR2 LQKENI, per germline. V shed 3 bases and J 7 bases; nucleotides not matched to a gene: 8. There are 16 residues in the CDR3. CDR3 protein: CASSPDARTSGNIQYF. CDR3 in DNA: TGTGCCAGCTCACCCGACGCCCGGACTAGCGGGAACATTCAGTACTTC.

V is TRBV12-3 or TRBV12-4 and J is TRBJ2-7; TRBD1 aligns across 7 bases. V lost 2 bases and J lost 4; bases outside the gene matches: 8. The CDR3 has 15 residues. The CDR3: CASSLSSGTVYEQYF. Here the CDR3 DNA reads TGTGCCAGCAGTTTATCCTCGGGGACAGTGTACGAGCAGTACTTC.

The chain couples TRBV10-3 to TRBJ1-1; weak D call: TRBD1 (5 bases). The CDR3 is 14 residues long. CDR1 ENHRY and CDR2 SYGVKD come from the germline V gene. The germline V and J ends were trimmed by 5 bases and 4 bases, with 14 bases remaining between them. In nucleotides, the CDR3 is TGTGCCATCAGTCCTGACAGTTTTGGCACTGAAGCTTTCTTT. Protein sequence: CAISPDSFGTEAFF.

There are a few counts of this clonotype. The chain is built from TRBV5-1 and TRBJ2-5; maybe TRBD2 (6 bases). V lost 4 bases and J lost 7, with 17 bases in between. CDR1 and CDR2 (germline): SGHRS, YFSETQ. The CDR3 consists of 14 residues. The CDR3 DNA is TGCGCCAGCAGCGGCACCGGGAGTGATAGGACCCAGTACTTC. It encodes CASSGTGSDRTQYF. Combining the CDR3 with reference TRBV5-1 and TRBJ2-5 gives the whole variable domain KAGVTQTPRYLIKTRGQQVTLSCSPISGHRSVSWYQQTPGQGLQFLFEYFSETQRNKGNFPGRFSGRQFSNSRSEMNVSTLELGDSALYLCASSGTGSDRTQYFGPGTRLLVL.

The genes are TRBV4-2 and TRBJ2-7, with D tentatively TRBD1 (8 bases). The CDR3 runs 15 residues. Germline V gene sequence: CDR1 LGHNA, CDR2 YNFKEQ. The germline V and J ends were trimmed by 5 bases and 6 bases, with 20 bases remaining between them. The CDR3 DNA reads TGTGCCAGCAGCGTAAACAGGGGGGGGGAGTCCGAGCAGTACTTC. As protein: CASSVNRGGESEQYF.

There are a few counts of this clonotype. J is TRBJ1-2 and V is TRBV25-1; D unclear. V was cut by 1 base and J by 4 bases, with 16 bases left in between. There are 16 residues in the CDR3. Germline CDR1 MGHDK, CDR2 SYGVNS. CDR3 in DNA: TGTGCCAGCAGTGAATTATGGTCAGCCGAGGGCTATGGCTACACCTTC. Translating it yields CASSELWSAEGYGYTF.

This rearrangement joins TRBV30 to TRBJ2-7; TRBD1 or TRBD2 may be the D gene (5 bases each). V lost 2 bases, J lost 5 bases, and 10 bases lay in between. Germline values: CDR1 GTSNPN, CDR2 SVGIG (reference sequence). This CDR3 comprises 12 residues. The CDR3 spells CAWSLGGNEQYF. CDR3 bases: TGTGCCTGGAGTCTTGGGGGAAACGAGCAGTACTTC.

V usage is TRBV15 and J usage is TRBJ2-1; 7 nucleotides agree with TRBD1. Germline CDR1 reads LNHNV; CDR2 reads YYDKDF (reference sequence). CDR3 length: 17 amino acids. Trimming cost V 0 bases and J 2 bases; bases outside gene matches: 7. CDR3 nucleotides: TGTGCCACCAGCAGAGAGGGAAACAGGGGTACCTACAATGAGCAGTTCTTC. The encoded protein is CATSREGNRGTYNEQFF.

CDR3 nucleotides: TGTGCCAGCTCCCCGGGGAATAGCAACCACGAGCAGTACTTC. It encodes CASSPGNSNHEQYF. The V call is TRBV18, the J call TRBJ2-7; D might be TRBD2 (5 bases). The CDR3 extends over 14 amino acids. V lost 6 bases, J lost 5 bases, and 17 bases lay in between. Germline V lookup: CDR1 KGHSH, CDR2 LQKENI. Drawing the rest from reference TRBV18 and TRBJ2-7, the complete variable domain is NAGVMQNPRHLVRRRGQEARLRCSPMKGHSHVYWYRQLPEEGLKFMVYLQKENIIDESGMPKERFSAEFPKEGPSILRIQQVVRGDSAAYFCASSPGNSNHEQYFGPGTRLTVT.

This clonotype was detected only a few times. The CDR3 loop reads CASSQPGSGVNEQFF. CDR3 sequence (DNA): TGTGCCAGCAGCCAACCGGGAAGTGGGGTCAATGAGCAGTTCTTC. J is TRBJ2-1 and V is TRBV3-1, with D perhaps TRBD2 (5 bases). The V and J ends lost 2 bases and 6 bases respectively, with 14 bases between them. Germline V lookup: CDR1 LGHDT, CDR2 YNNKEL (reference sequence). This CDR3 contains 15 residues.

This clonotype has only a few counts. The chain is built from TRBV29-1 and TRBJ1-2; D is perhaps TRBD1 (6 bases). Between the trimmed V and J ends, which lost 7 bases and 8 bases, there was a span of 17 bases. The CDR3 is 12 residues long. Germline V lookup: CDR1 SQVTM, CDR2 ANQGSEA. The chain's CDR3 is CSAETGLEGYTF. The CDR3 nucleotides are TGCAGCGCCGAAACAGGGTTGGAGGGCTACACCTTC.

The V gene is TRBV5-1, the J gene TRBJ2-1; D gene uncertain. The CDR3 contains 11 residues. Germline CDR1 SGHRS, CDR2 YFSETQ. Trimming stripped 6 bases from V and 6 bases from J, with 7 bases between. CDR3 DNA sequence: TGCGCCAGCATGGGCGGCAATGAGCAGTTCTTC. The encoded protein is CASMGGNEQFF. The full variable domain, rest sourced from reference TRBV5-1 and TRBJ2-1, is KAGVTQTPRYLIKTRGQQVTLSCSPISGHRSVSWYQQTPGQGLQFLFEYFSETQRNKGNFPGRFSGRQFSNSRSEMNVSTLELGDSALYLCASMGGNEQFFGPGTRLTVL.

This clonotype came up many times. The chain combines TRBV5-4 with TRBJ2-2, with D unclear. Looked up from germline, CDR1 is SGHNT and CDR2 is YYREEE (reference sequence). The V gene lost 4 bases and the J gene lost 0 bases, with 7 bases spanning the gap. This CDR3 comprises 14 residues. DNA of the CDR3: TGTGCCAGCAGCAGCAGGACGAACACCGGGGAGCTGTTTTTT. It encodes CASSSRTNTGELFF.

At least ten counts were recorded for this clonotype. The CDR3 DNA reads as TGTGCCAGCAGCCAGACGGATGAGCAGTTCTTC. Translation gives CASSQTDEQFF. The chain carries TRBV3-1 and TRBJ2-1; D unclear. V was cut by 3 bases and J by 8 bases, with 5 bases left in between. From germline, CDR1 is LGHDT and CDR2 YNNKEL (reference sequence). The CDR3 has 11 residues.

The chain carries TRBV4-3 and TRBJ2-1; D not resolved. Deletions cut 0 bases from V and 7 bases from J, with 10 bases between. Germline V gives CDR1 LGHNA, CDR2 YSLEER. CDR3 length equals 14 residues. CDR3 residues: CASSQEIGRNEQFF. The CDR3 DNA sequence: TGCGCCAGCAGCCAAGAAATTGGACGGAATGAGCAGTTCTTC.

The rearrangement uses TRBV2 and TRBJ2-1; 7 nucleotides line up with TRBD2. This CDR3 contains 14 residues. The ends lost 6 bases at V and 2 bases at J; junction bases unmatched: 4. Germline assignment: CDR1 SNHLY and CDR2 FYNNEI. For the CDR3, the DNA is TGTGCCAGCAGGTTGGGAGGGACCTACAATGAGCAGTTCTTC. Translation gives CASRLGGTYNEQFF.

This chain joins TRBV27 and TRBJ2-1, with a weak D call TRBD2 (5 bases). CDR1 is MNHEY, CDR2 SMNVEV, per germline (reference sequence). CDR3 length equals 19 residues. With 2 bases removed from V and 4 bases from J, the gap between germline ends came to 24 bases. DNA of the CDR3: TGTGCCAGCAGTTTAGGATCTTTGGCTAGGGAGCTTGTATACAATGAGCAGTTCTTC. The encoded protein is CASSLGSLARELVYNEQFF.

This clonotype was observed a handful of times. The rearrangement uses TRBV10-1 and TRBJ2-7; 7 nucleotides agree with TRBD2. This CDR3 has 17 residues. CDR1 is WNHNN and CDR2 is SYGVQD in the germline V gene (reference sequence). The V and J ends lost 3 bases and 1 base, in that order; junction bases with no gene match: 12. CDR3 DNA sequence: TGCGCCAGCAGTGATCCCGTGACGGGAGGTAGTTCCTACGAGCAGTACTTC. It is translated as CASSDPVTGGSSYEQYF.